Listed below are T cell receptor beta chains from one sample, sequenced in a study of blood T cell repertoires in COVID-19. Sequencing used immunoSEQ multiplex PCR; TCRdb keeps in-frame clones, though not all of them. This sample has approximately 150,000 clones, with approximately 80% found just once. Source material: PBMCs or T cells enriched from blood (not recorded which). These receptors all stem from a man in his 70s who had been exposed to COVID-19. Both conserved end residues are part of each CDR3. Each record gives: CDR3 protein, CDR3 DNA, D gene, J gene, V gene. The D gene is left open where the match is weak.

CASSQRRRGQETQYF	TGTGCCAGCAGCCAACGTCGGCGGGGCCAAGAGACCCAGTACTTC	-	TRBJ2-5	TRBV3-1/TRBV3-2
CASSLTGTGSQPQHF	TGTGCCAGCAGCTTAACCGGGACAGGGTCTCAGCCCCAGCATTTT	TRBD1	TRBJ1-5	TRBV7-8
CASSLSPGQGNQPQHF	TGTGCCAGCAGCCTTTCCCCGGGACAGGGTAATCAGCCCCAGCATTTT	TRBD1	TRBJ1-5	TRBV2
CASSLGLAGGPTDTQYF	TGTGCCAGCAGCTTAGGGCTAGCGGGGGGTCCCACAGATACGCAGTATTTT	TRBD2	TRBJ2-3	TRBV7-9
CAGHLSGANVLTF	TGTGCCGGACACCTTTCTGGGGCCAACGTCCTGACTTTC	-	TRBJ2-6	TRBV30
CASSVARRGWHQPQHF	TGTGCCAGCAGCGTAGCGCGACGAGGGTGGCATCAGCCCCAGCATTTT	-	TRBJ1-5	TRBV9
CASRLKVNMNSGNTIYF	TGTGCCAGTAGGCTTAAAGTCAACATGAACTCTGGAAACACCATATATTTT	-	TRBJ1-3	TRBV19
CASSPGTGGKTQYF	TGTGCCAGCTCTCCCGGGACAGGGGGGAAGACCCAGTACTTC	TRBD1	TRBJ2-5	TRBV19
CASSPLGSSAGRDTQYF	TGTGCCAGCAGCCCTCTTGGTAGTTCGGCGGGGAGGGATACGCAGTATTTT	-	TRBJ2-3	TRBV5-4
CASSGTGGAGTEAFF	TGTGCCAGCAGTGGGACAGGGGGCGCGGGAACTGAAGCTTTCTTT	TRBD1	TRBJ1-1	TRBV2
CASSSGGDEQFF	TGTGCCAGCAGTTCGGGGGGCGATGAGCAGTTCTTC	-	TRBJ2-1	TRBV27
CASSPALAGSYEQYF	TGTGCCAGCTCACCGGCGTTGGCAGGATCCTACGAGCAGTACTTC	-	TRBJ2-7	TRBV18